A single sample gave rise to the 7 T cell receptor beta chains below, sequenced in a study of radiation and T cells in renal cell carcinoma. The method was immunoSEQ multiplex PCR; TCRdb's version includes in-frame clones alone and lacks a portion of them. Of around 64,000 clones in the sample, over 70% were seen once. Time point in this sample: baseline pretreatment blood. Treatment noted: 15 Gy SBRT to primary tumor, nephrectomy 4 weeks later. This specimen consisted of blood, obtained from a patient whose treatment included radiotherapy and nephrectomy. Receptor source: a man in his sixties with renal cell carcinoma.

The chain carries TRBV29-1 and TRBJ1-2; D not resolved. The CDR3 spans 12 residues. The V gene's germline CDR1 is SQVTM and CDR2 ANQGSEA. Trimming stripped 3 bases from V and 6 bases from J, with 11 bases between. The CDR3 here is CSVDKGSDGYTF. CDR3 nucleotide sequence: TGCAGCGTTGATAAGGGTTCCGATGGCTACACCTTC. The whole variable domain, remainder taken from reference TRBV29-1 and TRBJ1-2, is SAVISQKPSRDICQRGTSLTIQCQVDSQVTMMFWYRQQPGQSLTLIATANQGSEATYESGFVIDKFPISRPNLTFSTLTVSNMSPEDSSIYLCSVDKGSDGYTFGSGTRLTVV.

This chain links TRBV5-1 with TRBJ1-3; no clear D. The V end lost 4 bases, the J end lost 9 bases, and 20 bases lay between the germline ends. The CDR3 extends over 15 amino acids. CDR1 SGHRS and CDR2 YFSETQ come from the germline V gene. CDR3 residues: CASSQDDGWRGTIYF. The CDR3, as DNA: TGCGCCAGCAGCCAAGACGACGGGTGGCGAGGCACCATATATTTT.

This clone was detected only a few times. CDR3 nucleotides: TGTGCCAGCTCACCAGCTGTTGAACGGGACCTCAAGGGACTGTTTTTT. Its protein is CASSPAVERDLKGLFF. V gene TRBV18 combines with J gene TRBJ1-4; D perhaps matches TRBD1 (5 bases). Per the germline V gene, CDR1 is KGHSH and CDR2 is LQKENI. This CDR3 has 16 residues. V was cut by 2 bases and J by 13 bases, with 23 bases left in between. Full variable domain (missing parts from reference TRBV18 and TRBJ1-4): NAGVMQNPRHLVRRRGQEARLRCSPMKGHSHVYWYRQLPEEGLKFMVYLQKENIIDESGMPKERFSAEFPKEGPSILRIQQVVRGDSAAYFCASSPAVERDLKGLFFGSGTQLSVL.

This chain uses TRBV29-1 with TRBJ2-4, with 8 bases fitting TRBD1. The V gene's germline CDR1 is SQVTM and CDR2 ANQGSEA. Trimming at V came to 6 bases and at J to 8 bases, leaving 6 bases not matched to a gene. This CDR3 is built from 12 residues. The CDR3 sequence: CSVQGARYIQYF. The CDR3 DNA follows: TGCAGCGTCCAGGGGGCTAGGTACATTCAGTACTTC. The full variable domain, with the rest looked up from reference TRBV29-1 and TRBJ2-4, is SAVISQKPSRDICQRGTSLTIQCQVDSQVTMMFWYRQQPGQSLTLIATANQGSEATYESGFVIDKFPISRPNLTFSTLTVSNMSPEDSSIYLCSVQGARYIQYFGAGTRLSVL.

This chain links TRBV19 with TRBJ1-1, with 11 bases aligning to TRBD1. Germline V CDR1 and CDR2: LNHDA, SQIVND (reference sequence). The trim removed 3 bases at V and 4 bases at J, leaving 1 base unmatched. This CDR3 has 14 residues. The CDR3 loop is CASSMDRGLTEAFF. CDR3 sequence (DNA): TGTGCCAGTAGTATGGACAGGGGGCTCACTGAAGCTTTCTTT.

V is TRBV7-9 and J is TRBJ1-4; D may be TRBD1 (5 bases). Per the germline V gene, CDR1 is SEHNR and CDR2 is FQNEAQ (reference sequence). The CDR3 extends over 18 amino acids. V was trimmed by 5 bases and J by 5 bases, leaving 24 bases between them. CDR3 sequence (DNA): TGTGCCAGCAGCCCTAAGTCGAGCGGGACGGTGAAGAATGAAAAACTGTTTTTT. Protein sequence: CASSPKSSGTVKNEKLFF.

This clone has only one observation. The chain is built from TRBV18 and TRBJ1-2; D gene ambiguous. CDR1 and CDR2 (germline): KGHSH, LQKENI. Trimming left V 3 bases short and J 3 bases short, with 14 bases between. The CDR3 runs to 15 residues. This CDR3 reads CASSPRNPRDYGYTF. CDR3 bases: TGTGCCAGCTCACCTCGCAACCCCCGGGACTATGGCTACACCTTC.